A single sample gave rise to the 5 T cell receptor beta chains below, sequenced in a study of blood T cell repertoires in COVID-19. TCRdb's copy holds only in-frame clones and misses some; the assay was immunoSEQ multiplex PCR. Here the sample spans 350,000 to 450,000 clones, about 88% being singletons. The sequencing sample was made of peripheral blood. Every receptor here comes from a woman between 40 and 55 years old with COVID-19, enrolled during active disease.

This sequence joins TRBV7-3 and TRBJ2-5; 9 bases agree with TRBD2. V shed 3 bases and J 4 bases; nucleotides not matched to a gene: 6. There are 15 residues in the CDR3. The V gene's germline CDR1 is SGHTA and CDR2 FQGTGA. The CDR3 DNA reads TGTGCCAGCAGCTTGTATGCGGGAGGGGGAGAGACCCAGTACTTC. This encodes CASSLYAGGGETQYF.

This sequence joins TRBV30 and TRBJ1-6; 9 bases map to TRBD1. The trim removed 5 bases at V and 9 bases at J, leaving 5 bases unmatched. Germline assignment: CDR1 GTSNPN and CDR2 SVGIG (reference sequence). CDR3 length equals 13 residues. CDR3: CAWSGQGSSPLHF. DNA of the CDR3: TGTGCCTGGTCCGGACAGGGGTCTTCACCCCTCCACTTT.

The chain is built from TRBV28 and TRBJ2-1; weak D call: TRBD1 (6 bases). Germline values: CDR1 MDHEN, CDR2 SYDVKM. V gave up 5 bases and J gave up 3 bases, with 17 bases separating them. This CDR3 has 16 amino acids. The CDR3, as DNA: TGTGCCAGCAGTCACTCCAGGGGAGACATCTACAATGAGCAGTTCTTC. This codes for CASSHSRGDIYNEQFF.

The chain has TRBV30 and TRBJ1-2; weak D call: TRBD1 (6 bases). Trimming pared 0 bases from V and 8 bases from J, leaving 22 bases between. Germline CDR1 GTSNPN, CDR2 SVGIG (reference sequence). The CDR3 is made up of 16 amino acids. The CDR3 spells CAWSVDLGTTYGGYTF. The CDR3 DNA sequence: TGTGCCTGGAGTGTAGACCTCGGGACAACCTATGGGGGCTACACCTTC. The entire variable domain, with the rest obtained from reference TRBV30 and TRBJ1-2, is as follows: SQTIHQWPATLVQPVGSPLSLECTVEGTSNPNLYWYRQAAGRGLQLLFYSVGIGQISSEVPQNLSASRPQDRQFILSSKKLLLSDSGFYLCAWSVDLGTTYGGYTFGSGTRLTVV.

As DNA, the CDR3 is TGTGCCAGCAGCGGCCTAAGGGGACTCGACGAGCAGTACTTC. This sequence encodes CASSGLRGLDEQYF. The V and J genes are TRBV7-9 and TRBJ2-7; tentatively, D is TRBD2 (6 bases). The CDR3 totals 14 residues. Deletions cut 5 bases from V and 5 bases from J, with 16 bases between. Germline CDR1 is SEHNR and CDR2 is FQNEAQ (reference sequence).